The next 19 T cell receptor beta chains were all read from a single sample in a study of cytomegalovirus exposure and HLA in healthy donors. PCR primers comprised 60 Vbeta and 13 Jbeta primers. Sequencing used immunoSEQ multiplex PCR; TCRdb keeps in-frame clones, though not all of them. This sample's table has 110,000 to 150,000 clones. The sample comprised PBMCs. The source is a man aged 35 to 55 in good health and CMV-seronegative.

J is TRBJ1-1 and V is TRBV7-9; 8 bases fit TRBD1. V shed 8 bases and J 7 bases; nucleotides not matched to a gene: 6. CDR3 size: 12 residues. Germline assignment: CDR1 SEHNR and CDR2 FQNEAQ (reference sequence). The CDR3 DNA follows: TGTGCCAGCCGGACAGGGAAGGGTGAAGCTTTCTTT. Residues: CASRTGKGEAFF.

The chain employs TRBV6-5 and TRBJ1-6; D is undetermined. The CDR3 has 15 amino acids. Trimming took off 2 bases at V and 6 bases at J, with 11 bases between the two ends. Germline lookup yields CDR1 MNHEY and CDR2 SVGAGI. CDR3 DNA: TGTGCCAGCAGTTACGGCACTAAGGTTAATTCACCCCTCCACTTT. Encoded protein: CASSYGTKVNSPLHF.

The rearrangement uses TRBV27 and TRBJ1-2; D is ambiguous. The CDR3 is 16 residues long. Germline CDR1 and CDR2: MNHEY and SMNVEV (reference sequence). Trimming stripped 0 bases from V and 4 bases from J, with 15 bases between. In DNA, the CDR3 is TGTGCCAGCAGTTTATCGTGGAGGAAGGAACGCTATGGCTACACCTTC. This translates into CASSLSWRKERYGYTF.

This chain uses TRBV5-4 with TRBJ2-7, with 10 bases matching TRBD1. V shed 2 bases, J shed 5 bases, and the junction held 13 bases outside the gene matches. CDR1 is SGHNT, CDR2 YYREEE, per germline (reference sequence). The CDR3 runs to 17 residues. The CDR3 here is CASSFPRPGQGLNEQYF. The CDR3 nucleotides read TGTGCCAGCAGCTTCCCACGTCCGGGACAGGGGTTGAACGAGCAGTACTTC.

The chain couples TRBV4-3 to TRBJ1-3, with D possibly being TRBD1 (5 bases). The V end lost 1 base, the J end lost 0 bases, and 7 bases lay between the germline ends. The CDR3 loop spans 15 amino acids. Per the germline V gene, CDR1 is LGHNA and CDR2 is YSLEER. The CDR3 DNA reads as TGCGCCAGCAGCCAAGGACAGAGCTCTGGAAACACCATATATTTT. This translates into CASSQGQSSGNTIYF.

This chain joins TRBV7-2 and TRBJ1-2; weak D call: TRBD1 (5 bases). The CDR3 covers 17 residues. Per germline, CDR1 SGHTA and CDR2 FQGNSA. The V and J ends lost 1 base and 2 bases respectively, with 17 bases between them. The CDR3 DNA is TGTGCCAGCAGCTTAGGATTTGAGACAGTCAAAAACTATGGCTACACCTTC. It is translated as CASSLGFETVKNYGYTF.

The chain couples TRBV6-1 to TRBJ1-5, with TRBD1 as a possible D gene (6 bases). The germline V gene has CDR1 MNHNS and CDR2 SASEGT. The CDR3 runs 17 residues. Trimming took 2 bases from V and 1 from J, leaving 15 bases between them. CDR3 nucleotide sequence: TGTGCCAGCAGTGAATCTTCCATGACAGGCAGCAATCAGCCCCAGCATTTT. Translating gives CASSESSMTGSNQPQHF.

The CDR3 loop is CASSYRTSGRDTQYF. The CDR3, as DNA: TGTGCCAGCAGCTATCGGACTAGCGGCCGAGATACGCAGTATTTT. The chain employs TRBV7-2 and TRBJ2-3; 10 bases line up with TRBD2. V lost 4 bases to trimming and J lost 5 bases; unmatched junction nucleotides: 6. CDR1 and CDR2 (germline): SGHTA, FQGNSA. The CDR3 is made up of 15 amino acids.

The V call is TRBV7-3, the J call TRBJ1-6, with D unresolved. Per the germline V gene, CDR1 is SGHTA and CDR2 is FQGTGA. Trimming took off 5 bases at V and 0 bases at J, with 8 bases between the two ends. The CDR3 is 15 amino acids. The CDR3, as DNA: TGTGCCAGCAGCCTGCGTAACTCCTATAATTCACCCCTCCACTTT. This encodes CASSLRNSYNSPLHF.

The J gene is TRBJ2-3, the V gene TRBV5-6; 9 nucleotides align to TRBD1. The germline V gene encodes CDR1 SGHDT and CDR2 YYEEEE. The CDR3 runs 15 residues. Losses at the gene ends were 2 bases for V and 1 base for J; bases not matched to a gene: 2. The CDR3 nucleotides are TGTGCCAGCAGCTTCGGGACAGGGCGCACAGATACGCAGTATTTT. Translated: CASSFGTGRTDTQYF.

This chain uses TRBV4-3 with TRBJ2-7; D ambiguous. Trimming left V 2 bases short and J 3 bases short, with 11 bases between. Germline values: CDR1 LGHNA, CDR2 YSLEER. The CDR3 covers 14 residues. CDR3 amino acids: CASSQSFSVYEQYF. CDR3 sequence (DNA): TGCGCCAGCAGCCAATCCTTCTCTGTCTACGAGCAGTACTTC.

J is TRBJ2-7 and V is TRBV27, with 8 positions matching TRBD1. The trim removed 3 bases at V and 4 bases at J, leaving 5 bases unmatched. Germline V gene sequence: CDR1 MNHEY, CDR2 SMNVEV (reference sequence). The CDR3 has 14 amino acids. For the CDR3, the DNA is TGTGCCAGCAGTTTTGGACAGGGCTCTTACGAGCAGTACTTC. It yields the protein CASSFGQGSYEQYF.

The CDR3 region has the DNA TGTGCCAGTAGTCCCGGGACTAGCGGAGCAAGGGTAGCAGATACGCAGTATTTT. Its translation: CASSPGTSGARVADTQYF. The chain links TRBV19 to TRBJ2-3, with 11 positions matching TRBD2. Germline V gene lookup returns CDR1 LNHDA and CDR2 SQIVND (reference sequence). J gave up 4 bases and V 5 bases, and 14 bases lay outside the gene matches. This CDR3 contains 18 residues.

About this clone itself: Distinct nucleotide sequences in the sample also encode this CDR3. The chain combines TRBV15 with TRBJ2-1, with 8 bases fitting TRBD2. The length of the CDR3 is 16 residues. Germline V gene data show CDR1 as LNHNV and CDR2 as YYDKDF (reference sequence). Trimming took 0 bases from V and 3 from J; bases not matched to a gene: 4. The CDR3 coding sequence is TGTGCCACCAGCAGAGATAGCGGGGTCTACTACAATGAGCAGTTCTTC. It encodes CATSRDSGVYYNEQFF.

The CDR3 sequence: CASSLQTGGGTGELFF. Here the CDR3 DNA reads TGCGCCAGCAGCTTGCAGACAGGGGGGGGCACCGGGGAGCTGTTTTTT. This rearrangement joins TRBV5-1 to TRBJ2-2; 9 positions agree with TRBD1. Trimming removed 1 base from V and 4 bases from J; junction bases left unmatched: 5. There are 16 residues in the CDR3. Germline-derived CDR1 and CDR2 are SGHRS and YFSETQ. The variable domain in full, completed from reference TRBV5-1 and TRBJ2-2, reads KAGVTQTPRYLIKTRGQQVTLSCSPISGHRSVSWYQQTPGQGLQFLFEYFSETQRNKGNFPGRFSGRQFSNSRSEMNVSTLELGDSALYLCASSLQTGGGTGELFFGEGSRLTVL.

V usage is TRBV7-6 and J usage is TRBJ2-3, with D tentatively TRBD2 (5 bases). Looked up from germline, CDR1 is SGHVS and CDR2 is FNYEAQ. This CDR3 contains 15 residues. V gave up 3 bases and J gave up 0 bases, with 10 bases separating them. In nucleotides, the CDR3 is TGTGCCAGCAGCTTTTCCGGGGAGAGCACAGATACGCAGTATTTT. Translated: CASSFSGESTDTQYF.

The CDR3: CSVEQRGGADTQYF. In DNA, the CDR3 is TGCAGCGTTGAACAGCGGGGGGGCGCAGATACGCAGTATTTT. V gene TRBV29-1 combines with J gene TRBJ2-3; 10 bases are a match to TRBD2. CDR1 and CDR2 (germline): SQVTM, ANQGSEA. The trim removed 2 bases at V and 4 bases at J, leaving 3 bases unmatched. The CDR3 loop spans 14 amino acids.

The genes are TRBV5-6 and TRBJ1-2; D not resolved. CDR3 length: 13 residues. Germline values: CDR1 SGHDT, CDR2 YYEEEE. V was cut by 4 bases and J by 7 bases, with 14 bases left in between. Here the CDR3 reads CASSPAPSGGYTF. The CDR3 nucleotides are TGTGCCAGCAGCCCGGCACCCTCGGGTGGCTACACCTTC.

The V and J genes are TRBV6-5 and TRBJ2-1; TRBD2 agrees at 13 bases. CDR1 is MNHEY, CDR2 SVGAGI, per germline. The CDR3 covers 15 residues. V gave up 4 bases and J gave up 6 bases; unmatched junction bases: 3. CDR3 nucleotide sequence: TGTGCCAGCAGTTGGGGACTAGCGGGGACCAATGAGCAGTTCTTC. It codes for CASSWGLAGTNEQFF.